The clone carrying this T cell receptor beta chain was counted ten times or more. Germline values: CDR1 SGHTA, CDR2 FQGTGA. V lost 5 bases to trimming and J lost 6 bases, with 17 bases between them. The CDR3 is 15 amino acids. These data are taken from a study of T-cell reconstitution after alpha-beta-depleted transplantation in children. Using unique molecular identifiers, the investigators prepared the TCRbeta library. TCRdb processed the PCR reads anew with MiXCR; each CDR3 protein has one entry. The sample holds nearly 550,000 distinct CDR3 sequences, around 17% seen once. The V gene is TRBV7-3, the J gene TRBJ2-1; D unclear. The receptor was isolated from a human donor who donated a stem cell graft to a child with acute lymphoblastic leukemia. Source: PBMCs from the stem cell graft donor, taken from the stem cell graft. The CDR3 DNA reads TGTGCCAGCAGCCCAGATTTTCGACGGACCAATGAGCAGTTCTTC. Translated: CASSPDFRRTNEQFF. The variable domain in full, with the rest retrieved from reference TRBV7-3 and TRBJ2-1, is GAGVSQTPSNKVTEKGKYVELRCDPISGHTALYWYRQSLGQGPEFLIYFQGTGAADDSGLPNDRFFAVRPEGSVSTLKIQRTERGDSAVYLCASSPDFRRTNEQFFGPGTRLTVL.